These 32 T cell receptor beta chains share one sample of origin, sequenced in a study of beta chain features in type 1 diabetes. Broader study findings: For Type 1 diabetes patients, all four CD4+ subsets carried TCRB CDR3s that were moderately but significantly shorter.

Expressed TCRB transcripts got sequenced, as all isolated RNA was reverse transcribed. TCRdb keeps only in-frame clones here, not all; method: immunoSEQ multiplex PCR. The table has over 600,000 clones, 12% seen once; the top ten hold around 0.12%. The antigens these receptors bind are not known. The sequenced sample consisted of naive CD4+ T cells from blood. These receptors were taken from a man under 40 with type 1 diabetes.

This clone came up a few times. The CDR3 coding sequence is TGTGCCAGCAGACGCGGACAGGCCCGCGATCAGCCCCAGCATTTT. Residues: CASRRGQARDQPQHF. V is TRBV6-5 and J is TRBJ1-5; TRBD1 agrees at 7 bases. The CDR3 totals 15 residues. After removal of 6 bases from V and 5 bases from J, the junction contained 10 bases not matched to a gene. Germline-derived CDR1 and CDR2 are MNHEY and SVGAGI.

The sample holds a few counts of this clone. The rearrangement links TRBV7-9 to TRBJ2-7; no clear D. This CDR3 is built from 14 residues. V lost 1 base, J lost 5 bases, and 12 bases lay in between. Germline-derived CDR1 and CDR2 are SEHNR and FQNEAQ (reference sequence). CDR3 sequence: CASSLGGSLDEQYF. The CDR3 coding sequence is TGTGCCAGCAGCTTAGGGGGTAGTCTGGACGAGCAGTACTTC.

V is TRBV7-9 and J is TRBJ1-5; 9 bases align to TRBD1. Trimming removed 5 bases from V and 6 bases from J; junction bases left unmatched: 5. CDR1 is SEHNR and CDR2 is FQNEAQ in the germline V gene (reference sequence). The CDR3 loop spans 14 amino acids. In DNA, the CDR3 is TGTGCCAGCAGCCCCGGGACAGGGCCTCAGCCCCAGCATTTT. Its translation: CASSPGTGPQPQHF. Supplemented by reference TRBV7-9 and TRBJ1-5, the full variable domain reads DTGVSQNPRHKITKRGQNVTFRCDPISEHNRLYWYRQTLGQGPEFLTYFQNEAQLEKSRLLSDRFSAERPKGSFSTLEIQRTEQGDSAMYLCASSPGTGPQPQHFGDGTRLSIL.

The sample holds a few counts of this clone. V usage is TRBV27 and J usage is TRBJ1-6; 8 positions agree with TRBD1. The trim removed 3 bases at V and 9 bases at J, leaving 7 bases unmatched. This CDR3 is 15 amino acids long. Germline V gene data show CDR1 as MNHEY and CDR2 as SMNVEV (reference sequence). The DNA for the CDR3 is TGTGCCAGCAGTTTCAGGGCAGGGGGCAGTTCACCCCTCCACTTT. It specifies CASSFRAGGSSPLHF.

J is TRBJ2-1 and V is TRBV6-5, with D unclear. The CDR3 runs to 11 residues. Germline V gives CDR1 MNHEY, CDR2 SVGAGI. V was trimmed by 6 bases and J by 6 bases, leaving 6 bases between them. CDR3 in DNA: TGTGCCAGCAGCCGCGGCAATGAGCAGTTCTTC. Translation gives CASSRGNEQFF.

V is TRBV19 and J is TRBJ1-5; 11 positions agree with TRBD1. Germline CDR1 is LNHDA and CDR2 is SQIVND (reference sequence). The CDR3 loop spans 15 amino acids. After removal of 8 bases from V and 5 bases from J, the junction contained 8 bases not matched to a gene. CDR3 nucleotides: TGTGCCAGTGGTCGGACAGGGGGCGGACATCAGCCCCAGCATTTT. Amino acids: CASGRTGGGHQPQHF.

This clone was found a few times. The chain links TRBV27 to TRBJ1-6, with 10 bases lining up with TRBD1. The V segment lost 6 bases and the J segment 6 bases; nucleotides outside the gene matches: 2. The CDR3 sequence is 14 residues long. In germline, CDR1 is MNHEY, CDR2 SMNVEV (reference sequence). CDR3 nucleotide sequence: TGTGCCAGCAGCGACAGGGGGCTTAATTCACCCCTCCACTTT. Its protein product is CASSDRGLNSPLHF.

This clone turned up a few times. The rearrangement joins TRBV2 to TRBJ1-2; 9 bases align to TRBD1. The V and J ends lost 5 bases and 8 bases, in that order; junction bases with no gene match: 6. Per the germline V gene, CDR1 is SNHLY and CDR2 is FYNNEI. The CDR3 totals 13 residues. CDR3 residues: CASSKDRGKGYTF. CDR3 coding DNA: TGTGCCAGCAGTAAGGACAGGGGCAAAGGCTACACCTTC.

This clone turned up a few times. The chain combines TRBV5-6 with TRBJ2-1; unclear D gene. Per germline, CDR1 SGHDT and CDR2 YYEEEE. The ends were cut back, 0 bases at V and 5 bases at J, with 9 bases in the middle. The CDR3 spans 14 residues. The CDR3 spells CASSLGHRHNEQFF. The DNA of the CDR3 is TGTGCCAGCAGCTTGGGTCACCGGCACAATGAGCAGTTCTTC. Full variable domain (remainder filled in from reference TRBV5-6 and TRBJ2-1): DAGVTQSPTHLIKTRGQQVTLRCSPKSGHDTVSWYQQALGQGPQFIFQYYEEEERQRGNFPDRFSGHQFPNYSSELNVNALLLGDSALYLCASSLGHRHNEQFFGPGTRLTVL.

This clone came up a few times. This chain connects TRBV5-1 to TRBJ1-2; D unresolved. The CDR3 is 15 amino acids. Germline lookup yields CDR1 SGHRS and CDR2 YFSETQ. Trimming took 2 bases from V and 1 from J, leaving 12 bases between them. The CDR3 DNA reads as TGCGCCAGCAGCTTAAACGCGGGCGATAACTATGGCTACACCTTC. Its translation is CASSLNAGDNYGYTF.

A single count supports this clone. The rearrangement uses TRBV5-1 and TRBJ1-1; D not certain. The CDR3 is 11 amino acids. Germline CDR1 is SGHRS and CDR2 is YFSETQ. Trimming pared 0 bases from V and 11 bases from J, leaving 8 bases between. In DNA, the CDR3 is TGCGCCAGCAGCTTGGAGGGTAAGGCTTTCTTT. Its protein is CASSLEGKAFF. Full variable domain (rest looked up from reference TRBV5-1 and TRBJ1-1): KAGVTQTPRYLIKTRGQQVTLSCSPISGHRSVSWYQQTPGQGLQFLFEYFSETQRNKGNFPGRFSGRQFSNSRSEMNVSTLELGDSALYLCASSLEGKAFFGQGTRLTVV.

This clone appeared a few times. The V gene is TRBV28, the J gene TRBJ1-5; weak D call: TRBD1 (5 bases). Germline-derived CDR1 and CDR2 are MDHEN and SYDVKM. Trimming stripped 7 bases from V and 6 bases from J, with 16 bases between. The CDR3 covers 14 residues. In nucleotides, the CDR3 is TGTGCCAGCACCCCCGGGGGTTCGGGTCAGCCCCAGCATTTT. It is translated as CASTPGGSGQPQHF.

The gene calls are TRBV7-2 and TRBJ2-5; TRBD1 agrees at 9 bases. With V trimmed by 5 bases and J by 3 bases, 4 bases remained unmatched. In germline, CDR1 is SGHTA, CDR2 FQGNSA. CDR3 length: 14 residues. CDR3 coding DNA: TGTGCCAGCAGCCCCCGGACAGGGGAAGAGACCCAGTACTTC. Amino acids: CASSPRTGEETQYF.

The chain is built from TRBV7-3 and TRBJ1-1; 7 positions match TRBD1. Germline V gene sequence: CDR1 SGHTA, CDR2 FQGTGA. Unmatched junction bases numbered 10, after V lost 5 bases and J lost 4 bases. This CDR3 spans 15 amino acids. The CDR3 sequence is CASSLQGGEGTEAFF. The CDR3 region has the DNA TGTGCCAGCAGCCTGCAGGGGGGAGAGGGCACTGAAGCTTTCTTT.

The V call is TRBV7-2, the J call TRBJ1-1, with D possibly TRBD1 on 5 matching bases. Trimming removed 4 bases at V and 3 bases at J, with 12 bases between. The CDR3 is 14 residues long. Looked up from germline, CDR1 is SGHTA and CDR2 is FQGNSA. The CDR3: CASSSTGVDTEAFF. For the CDR3, the DNA is TGTGCCAGCAGCTCCACGGGGGTAGACACTGAAGCTTTCTTT.

The J gene is TRBJ2-1, the V gene TRBV7-9; TRBD1 might be the D (6 bases). Deletions cut 1 base from V and 15 bases from J, with 16 bases between. The CDR3 covers 13 residues. The germline V gene has CDR1 SEHNR and CDR2 FQNEAQ (reference sequence). CDR3 sequence: CASSLVVRDTLFF. In DNA, the CDR3 is TGTGCCAGCAGCTTAGTCGTGAGGGACACTCTGTTCTTC.

V and J are TRBV9 and TRBJ2-5; 10 positions match TRBD2. CDR1 and CDR2 (germline): SGDLS, YYNGEE. CDR3 size: 14 residues. V dropped 4 bases and J dropped 4; count of bases not matched to a gene: 4. The CDR3 spells CASSSRLAGETQYF. CDR3 bases: TGTGCCAGCAGCTCACGACTAGCGGGAGAGACCCAGTACTTC.

About this clone itself: Other DNA sequences in this sample translate to the same CDR3. V is TRBV30 and J is TRBJ2-3; TRBD2 matches 8 bases. V shed 1 base and J 3 bases; nucleotides not matched to a gene: 0. The CDR3 covers 13 residues. Per the germline V gene, CDR1 is GTSNPN and CDR2 is SVGIG (reference sequence). Here the CDR3 DNA reads TGTGCCTGGAGTGCGGGAGGGACAGATACGCAGTATTTT. This translates into CAWSAGGTDTQYF.

This clone showed up just a few times. The chain joins TRBV7-2 to TRBJ2-7; D is perhaps TRBD2 (5 bases). Germline V CDR1 and CDR2: SGHTA, FQGNSA. The CDR3 length is 15 residues. Trimming shortened V by 1 base and J by 2 bases, and 12 bases separated the two germline ends. The CDR3 region is CASSLGGLGTYEQYF. The DNA of the CDR3 is TGTGCCAGCAGCTTAGGAGGGTTGGGGACCTACGAGCAGTACTTC.

This clone turned up a few times. This sequence joins TRBV2 and TRBJ2-1; D gene ambiguous. Germline-derived CDR1 and CDR2 are SNHLY and FYNNEI. The CDR3 is 13 amino acids. V was cut by 10 bases and J by 6 bases, with 16 bases left in between. CDR3 bases: TGTGCCAACGTTCGGACCCTTGGCAATGAGCAGTTCTTC. It specifies CANVRTLGNEQFF.

There are a few counts of this clone. V usage is TRBV5-1 and J usage is TRBJ2-1; 9 bases align to TRBD1. Losses at the gene ends were 0 bases for V and 2 bases for J; bases not matched to a gene: 6. CDR3 size: 17 residues. Germline V CDR1 and CDR2: SGHRS, YFSETQ. Here the CDR3 reads CASSLAPRQGAYNEQFF. As DNA, the CDR3 is TGCGCCAGCAGCTTGGCCCCGAGACAGGGGGCCTACAATGAGCAGTTCTTC.

The chain has TRBV6-1 and TRBJ2-3; 10 bases align to TRBD2. Germline CDR1 is MNHNS and CDR2 is SASEGT. This CDR3 region has 16 residues. V dropped 4 bases and J dropped 5; count of bases not matched to a gene: 9. CDR3 amino acids: CASSVPSGGAGDTQYF. The CDR3 region has the DNA TGTGCCAGCAGTGTCCCTAGCGGGGGAGCCGGAGATACGCAGTATTTT.

The gene calls are TRBV11-3 and TRBJ1-1; no definite D call. Per the germline V gene, CDR1 is SGHNT and CDR2 is YENEEA. V lost 5 bases, J lost 5 bases, and 12 bases lay in between. This CDR3 contains 13 residues. The CDR3 spells CASSLPGGTEAFF. Here the CDR3 DNA reads TGTGCCAGCAGCCTTCCCGGCGGGACTGAAGCTTTCTTT.

Points on this clone: This sample also contains other DNA sequences that code for the same CDR3. CDR3 coding DNA: TGTGCCAGCAGTTCTGGGACATCTAACTATGGCTACACCTTC. It specifies CASSSGTSNYGYTF. V usage is TRBV6-5 and J usage is TRBJ1-2, with D maybe TRBD1 (6 bases). This CDR3 has 14 amino acids. V was cut by 4 bases and J by 0 bases, with 9 bases left in between. Looked up from germline, CDR1 is MNHEY and CDR2 is SVGAGI.

With respect to this clone: Distinct nucleotide sequences in the sample also encode this CDR3. This sequence joins TRBV4-3 and TRBJ1-6; weak D call: TRBD1 (5 bases). Germline V gives CDR1 LGHNA, CDR2 YSLEER. There are 16 residues in the CDR3. Trimming took 1 base from V and 0 from J, leaving 7 bases between them. This CDR3 reads CASSQGGSSYNSPLHF. CDR3 in DNA: TGCGCCAGCAGCCAAGGGGGCAGCTCCTATAATTCACCCCTCCACTTT.

This clone has more than one count but fewer than ten. The genes are TRBV5-1 and TRBJ2-2; no firm D call. Germline values: CDR1 SGHRS, CDR2 YFSETQ. The CDR3 runs 15 residues. V was pared by 0 bases and J by 3 bases, with 9 bases between. The CDR3 DNA sequence: TGCGCCAGCAGCTTGGAGGCCACTTACACCGGGGAGCTGTTTTTT. Residues: CASSLEATYTGELFF.

The V call is TRBV5-1, the J call TRBJ2-3; D assignment may be TRBD1 or TRBD2 (5 bases each). CDR1 SGHRS and CDR2 YFSETQ come from the germline V gene. V was shortened by 4 bases and J by 6 bases, with 24 bases between the two germline ends. The CDR3 loop spans 17 amino acids. CDR3: CASSDPLARDLQDTQYF. The CDR3 coding sequence is TGCGCCAGCAGCGACCCCCTTGCCCGGGACCTTCAGGATACGCAGTATTTT.

In its sample, this clone was seen once. The gene calls are TRBV4-3 and TRBJ1-4, with D possibly matching TRBD1 (6 bases). The CDR3 spans 17 residues. With 0 bases removed from V and 0 bases from J, the gap between germline ends came to 11 bases. Germline V CDR1 and CDR2: LGHNA, YSLEER. The CDR3 here is CASSQDWGPTTNEKLFF. Written as DNA, the CDR3 is TGCGCCAGCAGCCAAGATTGGGGGCCCACAACTAATGAAAAACTGTTTTTT.

The V and J genes are TRBV5-1 and TRBJ2-2, with a weak D call TRBD1 (5 bases). CDR3 length: 14 residues. The germline V gene has CDR1 SGHRS and CDR2 YFSETQ. V was shortened by 2 bases and J by 4 bases, with 9 bases between the two germline ends. The CDR3 region is CASSFEQVTGELFF. CDR3 in DNA: TGCGCCAGCAGCTTTGAACAGGTCACCGGGGAGCTGTTTTTT.

This clone was seen only a few times. The V and J genes are TRBV6-5 and TRBJ2-1; D remains unclear. The CDR3 is 14 amino acids. Trimming took 0 bases from V and 6 from J, leaving 9 bases between them. Germline-derived CDR1 and CDR2 are MNHEY and SVGAGI. CDR3 protein: CASSYSGRSNEQFF. In DNA, the CDR3 is TGTGCCAGCAGTTACTCAGGCAGGAGCAATGAGCAGTTCTTC.

The table lists this clone with a few counts. The germline gene is not matched at one end of the junction; a read error may be the cause. The chain joins TRBV7-3 to TRBJ1-6; the D is unclear. The length of the CDR3 is 12 residues. Germline lookup yields CDR1 SGHTA and CDR2 FQGTGA. The CDR3 here is CASSSNNSPLHF. CDR3 DNA: TGTGCCAGCAGCTCCAATAATTCACCCCTCCACTTT.

The V call is TRBV2, the J call TRBJ1-6, with a tentative D call TRBD1 (5 bases). From germline, CDR1 is SNHLY and CDR2 FYNNEI. Trimming pared 7 bases from V and 11 bases from J, leaving 21 bases between. There are 15 residues in the CDR3. The CDR3 here is CASTLQGGTGPPLHF. CDR3 DNA: TGTGCCAGCACCCTTCAGGGAGGGACGGGGCCACCCCTCCACTTT.